Each of the 20 T cell receptor beta chains below was sequenced from the same sample in a study of cytomegalovirus exposure and HLA in healthy donors. Primers included in the PCR were 60 Vbeta and 13 Jbeta primers. The data were produced by immunoSEQ multiplex PCR, yet TCRdb's version contains in-frame clones alone and is incomplete. The sample has under 200,000 clones; about 65% are singletons. Source material: PBMCs. These TCRs come from a girl aged 10 to 17 in good health and CMV-seronegative.

This clone is a singleton in its sample. The chain uses TRBV7-8 and TRBJ2-4; maybe TRBD1 (6 bases). Germline CDR1 SGHVS, CDR2 FQNEAQ. The CDR3 loop spans 14 amino acids. Trimming cost V 5 bases and J 8 bases, with 16 bases left between them. CDR3 in amino acids: CASSQRLGTHIQYF. As DNA, the CDR3 is TGTGCCAGCAGCCAGAGGCTCGGGACACACATTCAGTACTTC.

The rearrangement joins TRBV19 to TRBJ1-1; 12 bases match TRBD1. The length of the CDR3 is 16 residues. V lost 6 bases, J lost 6 bases, and 11 bases stayed unmatched. Germline V lookup: CDR1 LNHDA, CDR2 SQIVND (reference sequence). For the CDR3, the DNA is TGTGCCAGTAGGAACACCGGGACAGGGGGCTACGCTGAAGCTTTCTTT. Translated: CASRNTGTGGYAEAFF.

The CDR3 region is CASNERVDGELFF. CDR3 DNA: TGTGCCAGCAACGAACGGGTGGACGGGGAGCTGTTTTTT. V gene TRBV2 combines with J gene TRBJ2-2; no firm D call. There are 13 residues in the CDR3. Trimming shortened V by 7 bases and J by 7 bases, and 13 bases separated the two germline ends. Germline V lookup: CDR1 SNHLY, CDR2 FYNNEI. Full variable domain (outside the CDR3, taken from reference TRBV2 and TRBJ2-2): EPEVTQTPSHQVTQMGQEVILRCVPISNHLYFYWYRQILGQKVEFLVSFYNNEISEKSEIFDDQFSVERPDGSNFTLKIRSTKLEDSAMYFCASNERVDGELFFGEGSRLTVL.

The genes are TRBV11-3 and TRBJ2-1, with TRBD2 identical over 13 bases. Looked up from germline, CDR1 is SGHNT and CDR2 is YENEEA. The V segment lost 4 bases and the J segment 7 bases; nucleotides outside the gene matches: 7. The CDR3 is 16 amino acids. In nucleotides, the CDR3 is TGTGCCAGCAGCTCCCCACTAGCGGGGGGGCCAAATGAGCAGTTCTTC. Translating gives CASSSPLAGGPNEQFF.

This clone has just one count. CDR3 amino acids: CASSLLPGGRGALNEQFF. CDR3 bases: TGTGCCAGCAGCCTGCTACCAGGAGGGCGGGGGGCACTCAATGAGCAGTTCTTC. The chain recombines TRBV5-4 with TRBJ2-1, with TRBD2 matching over 8 bases. Germline V gene sequence: CDR1 SGHNT, CDR2 YYREEE (reference sequence). V trimming: 4 bases; J trimming: 6 bases; junction bases outside the gene matches: 18. This CDR3 is 18 amino acids long.

The chain is built from TRBV5-1 and TRBJ1-2; D gene unclear. This CDR3 is built from 13 residues. Deletions cut 5 bases from V and 1 base from J, with 9 bases between. Germline V gene sequence: CDR1 SGHRS, CDR2 YFSETQ. DNA for the CDR3: TGCGCCAGCAGTTTACAAGATAACTATGGCTACACCTTC. The encoded protein is CASSLQDNYGYTF.

V is TRBV7-9 and J is TRBJ1-2; the match to TRBD1 covers 10 bases. The CDR3 covers 15 residues. Germline lookup yields CDR1 SEHNR and CDR2 FQNEAQ (reference sequence). The V segment lost 1 base and the J segment 13 bases; nucleotides outside the gene matches: 12. This chain's CDR3 is CASSLGTGQGRAATF. CDR3 in DNA: TGTGCCAGCAGCTTAGGTACGGGACAGGGGCGCGCGGCCACCTTC.

The rearrangement links TRBV2 to TRBJ2-5; D is uncertain. This CDR3 region has 13 residues. The V gene's germline CDR1 is SNHLY and CDR2 FYNNEI. The germline V and J ends were trimmed by 4 bases and 1 base, with 7 bases remaining between them. As DNA, the CDR3 is TGTGCCAGCAGTGTGGCACGCCAAGAGACCCAGTACTTC. Amino acids: CASSVARQETQYF.

In its sample, this clone was seen once. This chain uses TRBV5-8 with TRBJ2-3; a possible D gene is TRBD1 (6 bases). CDR3 size: 15 residues. Deletions cut 4 bases from V and 1 base from J, with 13 bases between. Germline V lookup: CDR1 SGHTS, CDR2 YDEGEE. CDR3 in amino acids: CASSHQTGRTDTQYF. The DNA for the CDR3 is TGTGCCAGCAGCCACCAGACAGGACGCACAGATACGCAGTATTTT.

The V and J genes are TRBV15 and TRBJ1-6, with D possibly TRBD1 on 6 matching bases. V was clipped by 0 bases and J by 7 bases, with 25 bases between them. The CDR3 totals 20 residues. Germline lookup yields CDR1 LNHNV and CDR2 YYDKDF (reference sequence). The CDR3 nucleotides read TGTGCCACCAGCAGAGACCTAACCCAATACAGGGAGTCCTTGAATTCACCCCTCCACTTT. It codes for CATSRDLTQYRESLNSPLHF.

The rearrangement uses TRBV7-8 and TRBJ1-5; the D is unclear. The CDR3 length is 17 residues. Between the trimmed V and J ends, which lost 5 bases and 7 bases, there was a span of 24 bases. CDR1 and CDR2 (germline): SGHVS, FQNEAQ. This CDR3 reads CASSASRVVGERQPQHF. The CDR3 DNA sequence: TGTGCCAGCAGCGCTAGTAGAGTAGTCGGGGAAAGGCAGCCCCAGCATTTT.

This clone appeared a single time. The chain carries TRBV7-6 and TRBJ1-1, with D maybe TRBD1 (6 bases). The germline V gene encodes CDR1 SGHVS and CDR2 FNYEAQ. The length of the CDR3 is 14 residues. V was cut by 8 bases and J by 1 base, with 14 bases left in between. CDR3 coding DNA: TGTGCCAGCCAACAGGGCGAGGGGAACACTGAAGCTTTCTTT. Translated: CASQQGEGNTEAFF. The full variable domain, its missing parts supplied by reference TRBV7-6 and TRBJ1-1, is GAGVSQSPRYKVTKRGQDVALRCDPISGHVSLYWYRQALGQGPEFLTYFNYEAQQDKSGLPNDRFSAERPEGSISTLTIQRTEQRDSAMYRCASQQGEGNTEAFFGQGTRLTVV.

The V and J genes are TRBV6-1 and TRBJ1-1; possible D gene TRBD1, 5 bases. Trimming removed 4 bases from V and 4 bases from J, with 10 bases in between. The CDR3 sequence is 13 residues long. The germline gives CDR1 MNHNS, CDR2 SASEGT. The CDR3 reads CASSVNRPTEAFF. In nucleotides, the CDR3 is TGTGCCAGCAGTGTCAACAGGCCCACTGAAGCTTTCTTT.

The CDR3 DNA reads as TGTGCCAGCACGAGGGTGTATGGGGCCAACGTCCTGACTTTC. This sequence encodes CASTRVYGANVLTF. The chain couples TRBV27 to TRBJ2-6; TRBD2 is a possible D gene (5 bases). Trimming took 7 bases from V and 3 from J, leaving 10 bases between them. There are 14 residues in the CDR3. Looked up from germline, CDR1 is MNHEY and CDR2 is SMNVEV (reference sequence).

The sample holds a few counts of this clone. The genes are TRBV6-4 and TRBJ2-1, with TRBD2 matching 9 bases. CDR1 and CDR2 from the germline V gene are MRHNA and SNTAGT. The CDR3 consists of 14 residues. The V gene end was trimmed by 4 bases and the J gene end by 8 bases; junction bases not matched to a gene: 6. The CDR3 bases are TGTGCCAGCAGTGCCTCGCGGGGGGGACATGAGCAGTTCTTC. This encodes CASSASRGGHEQFF.

The chain employs TRBV6-1 and TRBJ1-4; perhaps TRBD1 as D (5 bases). In germline, CDR1 is MNHNS, CDR2 SASEGT. V was trimmed by 2 bases and J by 8 bases, leaving 15 bases between them. The CDR3 loop spans 15 amino acids. CDR3 loop: CASSENVGEVEKLFF. The CDR3 region has the DNA TGTGCCAGCAGTGAAAACGTAGGGGAGGTAGAAAAACTGTTTTTT.

This clone was recorded only once. CDR3 DNA sequence: TGTGCCCGCGACGTGGGACAGCTTAATGAAAAACTGTTTTTT. Its protein is CARDVGQLNEKLFF. This chain links TRBV6-4 with TRBJ1-4, with 7 bases lining up with TRBD1. The CDR3 extends over 14 amino acids. V shed 11 bases, J shed 4 bases, and the junction held 10 bases outside the gene matches. CDR1 MRHNA and CDR2 SNTAGT come from the germline V gene.

The chain uses TRBV5-1 and TRBJ2-1; weak D call: TRBD2 (5 bases). Germline V CDR1 and CDR2: SGHRS, YFSETQ. Deletions cut 4 bases from V and 10 bases from J, with 12 bases between. The CDR3 loop spans 12 amino acids. CDR3 amino acids: CASSDYPGEQFF. The CDR3 DNA reads TGCGCCAGCAGCGACTATCCTGGGGAGCAGTTCTTC.

The chain is built from TRBV6-5 and TRBJ2-7; 7 positions match TRBD1. CDR1 is MNHEY and CDR2 is SVGAGI in the germline V gene. CDR3 length equals 14 residues. V was clipped by 7 bases and J by 4 bases; unmatched bases: 10. The CDR3 protein is CASTYRQGDYEQYF. The CDR3 nucleotides are TGTGCCAGCACATACCGACAGGGTGATTACGAGCAGTACTTC.

The table lists this clone with a few counts. V gene TRBV4-1 combines with J gene TRBJ2-3; D is possibly TRBD2 (6 bases). The CDR3 covers 16 residues. V lost 4 bases, J lost 4 bases, and 18 bases lay in between. CDR1 MGHRA and CDR2 YSYEKL come from the germline V gene. Here the CDR3 reads CASSPVGGYGPDTQYF. In DNA, the CDR3 is TGCGCCAGCAGCCCCGTTGGGGGGTACGGGCCAGATACGCAGTATTTT.